The 20 T cell receptor beta chains below were found in one sample sequenced in a study of blood T cell repertoires in COVID-19. The protocol was immunoSEQ multiplex PCR, while the TCRdb copy is restricted to in-frame clones and leaves out a portion. The data hold roughly 100,000 clones, with around 90% observed a single time. Specimen: peripheral blood. The receptors stem from a woman aged 45-65 years in a cohort sampled during active COVID-19.

The chain is built from TRBV5-1 and TRBJ1-1; perhaps TRBD1 as D (6 bases). The CDR3 sequence is 16 residues long. V was clipped by 2 bases and J by 1 base, with 15 bases between them. Germline CDR1 reads SGHRS; CDR2 reads YFSETQ. In DNA form, the CDR3 reads TGCGCCAGCAGCTTAATCTGGGGGCAAGGGAACACTGAAGCTTTCTTT. Protein sequence: CASSLIWGQGNTEAFF.

V gene TRBV19 combines with J gene TRBJ1-2; no definite D call. Trimming pared 6 bases from V and 4 bases from J, leaving 12 bases between. This CDR3 comprises 13 residues. From germline, CDR1 is LNHDA and CDR2 SQIVND (reference sequence). The DNA for the CDR3 is TGTGCCAGTAGGCTCGACCCAGGCTATGGCTACACCTTC. This translates into CASRLDPGYGYTF.

CDR3 amino acids: CASRPSGSGNEQFF. CDR3 in DNA: TGTGCCAGCAGGCCGTCCGGGAGCGGCAATGAGCAGTTCTTC. The chain uses TRBV3-1 (or the pseudogene TRBV3-2) and TRBJ2-1; D might be TRBD2 (6 bases). Germline CDR1 LGHDT, CDR2 YNNKEL (reference sequence). The CDR3 extends over 14 amino acids. With 6 bases removed from V and 6 bases from J, the gap between germline ends came to 15 bases.

The J gene is TRBJ1-2, the V gene TRBV2; no clear D. The germline CDR1 and CDR2 sequences are SNHLY and FYNNEI. The CDR3 is made up of 17 amino acids. V lost 6 bases and J lost 2, with 22 bases in between. The chain's CDR3 is CASSDLNDINWNYGYTF. In DNA form, the CDR3 reads TGTGCCAGCAGCGACCTAAATGACATAAACTGGAACTATGGCTACACCTTC.

The rearrangement uses TRBV6-5 and TRBJ2-3; TRBD1 might be the D (6 bases). V gave up 7 bases and J gave up 1 base, with 12 bases separating them. Germline CDR1 reads MNHEY; CDR2 reads SVGAGI. CDR3 size: 14 residues. CDR3 bases: TGTGCCAGCACTCTACAGGGTGGCACAGATACGCAGTATTTT. Translating gives CASTLQGGTDTQYF.

The V call is TRBV19, the J call TRBJ2-7; 9 bases are a match to TRBD2. Losses at the gene ends were 10 bases for V and 6 bases for J; bases not matched to a gene: 7. Germline CDR1 and CDR2: LNHDA and SQIVND (reference sequence). CDR3 length: 12 amino acids. The CDR3 here is CATSGLAAEQYF. The CDR3 DNA sequence: TGTGCCACCTCGGGACTAGCAGCCGAGCAGTACTTC.

The chain couples TRBV2 to TRBJ1-4; weak D call: TRBD1 (6 bases). The V end lost 2 bases, the J end lost 4 bases, and 14 bases lay between the germline ends. Per the germline V gene, CDR1 is SNHLY and CDR2 is FYNNEI. This CDR3 comprises 16 residues. The CDR3 here is CASSESGTLNNEKLFF. The CDR3 nucleotides read TGTGCCAGCAGTGAAAGTGGGACACTCAATAATGAAAAACTGTTTTTT.

The genes are TRBV12-3 or TRBV12-4 and TRBJ2-7; no clear D. Trimming pared 6 bases from V and 1 base from J, leaving 10 bases between. The length of the CDR3 is 13 residues. In nucleotides, the CDR3 is TGTGCCAGCAGCTCCCCCCGGTCCTACGAGCAGTACTTC. It is translated as CASSSPRSYEQYF.

The chain uses TRBV6-1 and TRBJ2-7; 9 nucleotides agree with TRBD2. The CDR3 is 15 amino acids. With 3 bases clipped from V and 3 bases from J, the junction kept 6 bases outside the gene matches. CDR1 is MNHNS and CDR2 is SASEGT in the germline V gene. The CDR3 reads CASSDRAGGLYEQYF. CDR3 nucleotide sequence: TGTGCCAGCAGTGACCGAGCGGGGGGACTCTACGAGCAGTACTTC.

This rearrangement joins TRBV28 to TRBJ2-7; 7 bases line up with TRBD2. This CDR3 is 18 amino acids long. V was pared by 1 base and J by 3 bases, with 15 bases of the junction left unmatched. CDR1 and CDR2 (germline): MDHEN, SYDVKM. The CDR3 region is CASSLFDISRTRDYEQYF. The CDR3, as DNA: TGTGCCAGCAGTTTATTTGACATAAGCCGGACTAGGGACTACGAGCAGTACTTC.

The chain links TRBV28 to TRBJ1-6; 7 bases fit TRBD1. The ends lost 7 bases at V and 5 bases at J; junction bases unmatched: 8. The CDR3 length is 15 residues. The germline gives CDR1 MDHEN, CDR2 SYDVKM. CDR3 loop: CASNPRDRDNSPLHF. The CDR3 region has the DNA TGTGCCAGCAACCCCCGGGACAGAGATAATTCACCCCTCCACTTT.

This chain connects TRBV19 to TRBJ2-1; 9 nucleotides agree with TRBD1. Germline V lookup: CDR1 LNHDA, CDR2 SQIVND (reference sequence). The CDR3 has 14 residues. V shed 8 bases, J shed 5 bases, and the junction held 7 bases outside the gene matches. This chain's CDR3 is CASGLDRGNNEQFF. In DNA, the CDR3 is TGTGCCAGTGGGCTGGACAGGGGAAACAATGAGCAGTTCTTC. Full variable domain (outside the CDR3, taken from reference TRBV19 and TRBJ2-1): DGGITQSPKYLFRKEGQNVTLSCEQNLNHDAMYWYRQDPGQGLRLIYYSQIVNDFQKGDIAEGYSVSREKKESFPLTVTSAQKNPTAFYLCASGLDRGNNEQFFGPGTRLTVL.

The genes are TRBV9 and TRBJ1-2, with D unclear. Germline CDR1 SGDLS, CDR2 YYNGEE. The CDR3 is made up of 13 amino acids. Deletions cut 2 bases from V and 0 bases from J, with 5 bases between. The CDR3: CASSVSSNYGYTF. The CDR3 nucleotides read TGTGCCAGCAGCGTCAGTTCTAACTATGGCTACACCTTC. Together with reference TRBV9 and TRBJ1-2, the CDR3 gives the full variable domain: DSGVTQTPKHLITATGQRVTLRCSPRSGDLSVYWYQQSLDQGLQFLIQYYNGEERAKGNILERFSAQQFPDLHSELNLSSLELGDSALYFCASSVSSNYGYTFGSGTRLTVV.

The chain has TRBV5-1 and TRBJ2-2; 9 bases match TRBD1. The CDR3 contains 15 residues. Germline V CDR1 and CDR2: SGHRS, YFSETQ. V lost 2 bases to trimming and J lost 6 bases; unmatched junction nucleotides: 5. The CDR3 loop is CASSFMTGGSGELFF. The CDR3 DNA sequence: TGCGCCAGCAGCTTCATGACAGGGGGGTCCGGGGAGCTGTTTTTT.

This clone has only one observation. This chain links TRBV19 with TRBJ2-4; a possible D gene is TRBD2 (6 bases). The CDR3 covers 15 residues. From germline, CDR1 is LNHDA and CDR2 SQIVND (reference sequence). V lost 3 bases and J lost 4, with 13 bases in between. The CDR3 DNA is TGTGCCAGTAGTATTTCTGCGGGGACTAAAAACATTCAGTACTTC. The encoded protein is CASSISAGTKNIQYF.

The chain links TRBV5-1 to TRBJ1-1, with TRBD1 identical over 9 bases. J gave up 7 bases and V 4 bases, and 11 bases lay outside the gene matches. The germline V gene encodes CDR1 SGHRS and CDR2 YFSETQ. This CDR3 has 15 residues. The CDR3 protein is CASSAVTGGVGEAFF. As DNA, the CDR3 is TGCGCCAGCAGCGCGGTTACAGGGGGCGTGGGTGAAGCTTTCTTT.

The chain employs TRBV5-1 and TRBJ1-2; a weak D match, TRBD1 (5 bases). The CDR3 is 14 amino acids. Trimming cost V 2 bases and J 3 bases, with 11 bases left between them. The germline V gene has CDR1 SGHRS and CDR2 YFSETQ. The CDR3: CASSFRGGDYGYTF. DNA of the CDR3: TGCGCCAGCAGCTTTCGGGGAGGGGACTATGGCTACACCTTC.

The rearrangement uses TRBV20-1 and TRBJ2-3; 7 nucleotides match TRBD1. Trimming took 3 bases from V and 2 from J; bases not matched to a gene: 5. The germline V gene encodes CDR1 DFQATT and CDR2 SNEGSKA (reference sequence). This CDR3 is built from 14 residues. In DNA form, the CDR3 reads TGCAGTGCTAGTATTGGGACAGTCACAGATACGCAGTATTTT. Amino acids: CSASIGTVTDTQYF.

This chain joins TRBV7-9 and TRBJ2-7; 7 bases are shared with TRBD2. CDR1 and CDR2 from the germline V gene are SEHNR and FQNEAQ (reference sequence). The CDR3 length is 14 residues. V was clipped by 5 bases and J by 5 bases; unmatched bases: 9. The CDR3 nucleotides are TGTGCCAGCAGCCCCCCGGGGGGTCCCAACGAGCAGTACTTC. It translates to CASSPPGGPNEQYF.

As for this clone: Relative to the germline gene, one junction end is altered; a read error may explain this. The chain uses TRBV6-6 and TRBJ2-7, with TRBD2 identical over 10 bases. The germline V gene has CDR1 MNHNY and CDR2 SVGAGI (reference sequence). The CDR3 totals 14 residues. CDR3 loop: CASTYPLAGGEQYF. The CDR3 bases are TGTGCCAGCACTTACCCCTTAGCGGGAGGCGAGCAGTACTTC.